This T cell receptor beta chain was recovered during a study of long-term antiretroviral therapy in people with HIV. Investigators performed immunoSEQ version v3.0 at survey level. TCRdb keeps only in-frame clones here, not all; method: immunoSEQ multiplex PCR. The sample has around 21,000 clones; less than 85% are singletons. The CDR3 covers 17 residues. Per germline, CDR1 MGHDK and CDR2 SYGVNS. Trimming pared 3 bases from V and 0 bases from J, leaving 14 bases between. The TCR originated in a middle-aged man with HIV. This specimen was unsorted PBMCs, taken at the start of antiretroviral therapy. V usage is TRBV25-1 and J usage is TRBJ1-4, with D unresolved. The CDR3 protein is CASSDTGFGPTNEKLFF. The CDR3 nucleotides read TGTGCCAGCAGTGATACGGGTTTCGGTCCAACTAATGAAAAACTGTTTTTT.